One sample yielded the 32 T cell receptor beta chains listed below, sequenced in a study of blood T cells in healthy people across ages. A second PCR, run for about 6 to 11 cycles, used a sample-barcoded 5' primer plus a J-beta primer mix. One entry per CDR3 protein results from TCRdb running MiXCR on the 5' RACE reads. This repertoire shows fewer than 1.5 million distinct CDR3 sequences, 35% to 45% found once; its top ten account for 7% to 9.5%. Sequenced: blood. These receptors came from a woman under 30 in good health.

This clonotype was detected a few times. The chain joins TRBV20-1 to TRBJ2-1; 7 nucleotides match TRBD1. Germline trimming cut 3 bases from V and 4 bases from J; bases unmatched to any gene: 6. The CDR3 has 14 amino acids. Germline CDR1 DFQATT, CDR2 SNEGSKA (reference sequence). Here the CDR3 DNA reads TGCAGTGCTAGTGGGCAGGGGGATTACAATGAGCAGTTCTTC. Its translation: CSASGQGDYNEQFF.

This clonotype has only a few counts. The chain combines TRBV29-1 with TRBJ2-1, with 7 bases matching TRBD2. The V gene's germline CDR1 is SQVTM and CDR2 ANQGSEA. The CDR3 contains 13 residues. V lost 7 bases to trimming and J lost 5 bases; unmatched junction nucleotides: 8. CDR3 loop: CSGTRDYNNEQFF. For the CDR3, the DNA is TGCAGCGGGACCCGGGACTACAACAATGAGCAGTTCTTC.

This clonotype came up a few times. This chain connects TRBV20-1 to TRBJ1-2; TRBD1 agrees at 8 bases. This CDR3 spans 13 amino acids. Germline V gives CDR1 DFQATT, CDR2 SNEGSKA (reference sequence). V shed 4 bases, J shed 3 bases, and the junction held 4 bases outside the gene matches. CDR3 sequence: CSATGGIDYGYTF. CDR3 nucleotides: TGCAGTGCTACAGGGGGCATCGACTATGGCTACACCTTC.

This clonotype was counted a few times. The chain employs TRBV7-9 and TRBJ2-7, with D tentatively TRBD2 (6 bases). Germline CDR1 reads SEHNR; CDR2 reads FQNEAQ (reference sequence). The CDR3 is made up of 15 amino acids. The V and J ends lost 4 bases and 2 bases respectively, with 15 bases between them. CDR3: CASSSGRERAYEQYF. CDR3 DNA: TGTGCCAGCAGCTCTGGGCGGGAAAGGGCCTACGAGCAGTACTTC.

This chain connects TRBV13 to TRBJ2-1, with 9 positions matching TRBD1. Germline assignment: CDR1 PRHDT and CDR2 FYEKMQ (reference sequence). The CDR3 loop spans 15 amino acids. V shed 5 bases and J 5 bases; nucleotides not matched to a gene: 7. The CDR3 nucleotides read TGTGCCAGCAGCCTAGACAGGGGGTTTAACAATGAGCAGTTCTTC. It encodes CASSLDRGFNNEQFF.

In DNA form, the CDR3 reads TGTGCCAGCAGCGAGGGACTTTTGAGCACTGAAGCTTTCTTT. This translates into CASSEGLLSTEAFF. J is TRBJ1-1 and V is TRBV9; D might be TRBD1 (5 bases). The length of the CDR3 is 14 residues. The germline CDR1 and CDR2 sequences are SGDLS and YYNGEE. V gave up 3 bases and J gave up 4 bases, with 13 bases separating them.

With respect to this clonotype: At one of its ends the junction is not consistent with the germline gene, which may arise from a read error. The rearrangement joins TRBV10-3 to TRBJ2-1; 7 nucleotides match TRBD2. Germline V CDR1 and CDR2: ENHRY, SYGVKD. This CDR3 is 13 amino acids long. CDR3 in amino acids: CALSGLVRNEQFF. The CDR3 DNA is TGTGCCCTCAGTGGACTAGTGCGCAATGAGCAGTTCTTC.

The chain couples TRBV7-3 to TRBJ1-6; 9 positions agree with TRBD1. The CDR3 consists of 16 residues. The ends lost 4 bases at V and 6 bases at J; junction bases unmatched: 7. From germline, CDR1 is SGHTA and CDR2 FQGTGA. The CDR3 spells CASSYGTGTINSPLHF. Here the CDR3 DNA reads TGTGCCAGCAGCTACGGGACAGGGACGATTAATTCACCCCTCCACTTT.

This clonotype was observed a few times. The gene calls are TRBV18 and TRBJ2-1; 8 bases fit TRBD2. CDR1 and CDR2 (germline): KGHSH, LQKENI. The CDR3 runs to 17 residues. V shed 3 bases, J shed 3 bases, and the junction held 10 bases outside the gene matches. The CDR3, as DNA: TGTGCCAGCTCACCGCCGAGCGGGAGTAGTAACTACAATGAGCAGTTCTTC. Residues: CASSPPSGSSNYNEQFF.

This rearrangement joins TRBV28 to TRBJ2-1, with 10 nucleotides matching TRBD1. V shed 5 bases, J shed 10 bases, and the junction held 14 bases outside the gene matches. Germline assignment: CDR1 MDHEN and CDR2 SYDVKM. The CDR3 is made up of 16 amino acids. DNA of the CDR3: TGTGCCAGCAGTGCCCGGGACAGGGGAAACTCTGGGGAGCAGTTCTTC. It yields the protein CASSARDRGNSGEQFF.

The chain links TRBV7-9 to TRBJ1-3; tentatively, D is TRBD1 (6 bases). The CDR3 totals 13 residues. Trimming took off 5 bases at V and 2 bases at J, with 7 bases between the two ends. Per the germline V gene, CDR1 is SEHNR and CDR2 is FQNEAQ (reference sequence). CDR3 amino acids: CASSGTTGNTIYF. The CDR3 DNA is TGTGCCAGCAGCGGGACAACTGGAAACACCATATATTTT.

The gene calls are TRBV6-1 and TRBJ2-5, with D perhaps matching TRBD1 or TRBD2 (6 bases each). Germline V gene lookup returns CDR1 MNHNS and CDR2 SASEGT. V was shortened by 6 bases and J by 4 bases, with 15 bases between the two germline ends. CDR3 length equals 14 residues. The CDR3 DNA sequence: TGTGCCAGCAGCAAAGGGGGGCCTCGAGAGACCCAGTACTTC. Translated: CASSKGGPRETQYF.

This clonotype was recorded at least ten times. The gene calls are TRBV12-3 or TRBV12-4 and TRBJ2-7; TRBD1 aligns across 7 bases. With V trimmed by 5 bases and J by 1 base, 5 bases remained unmatched. The CDR3 is made up of 14 amino acids. The CDR3 DNA reads TGTGCCAGCAGTAAACCACAGGGGTCCTACGAGCAGTACTTC. Translating gives CASSKPQGSYEQYF.

The V gene is TRBV2, the J gene TRBJ2-7; 11 bases match TRBD1. The germline gives CDR1 SNHLY, CDR2 FYNNEI. J was trimmed by 2 bases and V by 6 bases; bases with no gene match: 6. The CDR3 covers 15 residues. CDR3 protein: CASRNPGQGAYEQYF. Here the CDR3 DNA reads TGTGCCAGCAGGAATCCGGGACAGGGGGCCTACGAGCAGTACTTC.

The chain uses TRBV7-9 and TRBJ2-1, with 7 bases lining up with TRBD1. Germline CDR1 reads SEHNR; CDR2 reads FQNEAQ (reference sequence). CDR3 size: 18 residues. The V and J ends lost 3 bases and 0 bases, in that order; junction bases with no gene match: 11. CDR3 amino acids: CASSFFAGQASSYNEQFF. CDR3 bases: TGTGCCAGCAGCTTTTTTGCCGGACAGGCCAGCTCCTACAATGAGCAGTTCTTC.

This clonotype was recorded a few times. This rearrangement joins TRBV7-2 to TRBJ1-6; 10 bases agree with TRBD1. This CDR3 comprises 15 residues. The J segment lost 9 bases and the V segment lost 4 bases, leaving 6 bases of the junction unmatched. Germline V gene lookup returns CDR1 SGHTA and CDR2 FQGNSA. Written as DNA, the CDR3 is TGTGCCAGCAGCTGGGGACAGGGGCGAACTTCACCCCTCCACTTT. It codes for CASSWGQGRTSPLHF.

The table lists this clonotype with a few counts. This chain links TRBV5-1 with TRBJ2-1, with 12 bases that match TRBD2. The CDR3 totals 19 residues. Unmatched junction bases numbered 15, after V lost 1 base and J lost 7 bases. CDR1 and CDR2 (germline): SGHRS, YFSETQ. The CDR3 nucleotides are TGCGCCAGCAGCTTGTTCTCGCCTAGCGGGGGGGCCGTTTCAAATGAGCAGTTCTTC. Protein sequence: CASSLFSPSGGAVSNEQFF.

The V call is TRBV30, the J call TRBJ1-2; 7 nucleotides match TRBD1. The CDR3 loop spans 13 amino acids. V trimming: 5 bases; J trimming: 0 bases; junction bases outside the gene matches: 3. Germline loops: CDR1 GTSNPN, CDR2 SVGIG (reference sequence). CDR3 loop: CAWGGTANYGYTF. CDR3 coding DNA: TGTGCCTGGGGGGGGACAGCTAACTATGGCTACACCTTC.

In the case of this clonotype: Sequence at one end of the junction differs from germline and may be a read error. The chain links TRBV5-6 to TRBJ2-3, with TRBD2 matching over 11 bases. This CDR3 has 20 residues. Germline V lookup: CDR1 SGHDT, CDR2 YYEEEE. In nucleotides, the CDR3 is TGTGTCAGCAGCCCGGAAGGGGATCTAGCGGGGGGCTCCAGCACAGATACGCAGTATTTT. Translating gives CVSSPEGDLAGGSSTDTQYF.

This rearrangement joins TRBV11-1 to TRBJ2-1, with TRBD2 matching 11 bases. The V gene end was trimmed by 3 bases and the J gene end by 8 bases; junction bases not matched to a gene: 6. This CDR3 is built from 15 residues. CDR1 SGHAT and CDR2 FQDESV come from the germline V gene (reference sequence). The CDR3 nucleotides are TGTGCCAGCAGCTTGGTAGCGGGAGGGCCACATGAGCAGTTCTTC. It specifies CASSLVAGGPHEQFF.

This clonotype was recorded only once. The V call is TRBV19, the J call TRBJ2-3; 8 bases are shared with TRBD1. From germline, CDR1 is LNHDA and CDR2 SQIVND (reference sequence). J gave up 6 bases and V 7 bases, and 3 bases lay outside the gene matches. The CDR3 loop spans 12 amino acids. CDR3 region: CASTGGKDTQYF. The CDR3 DNA reads as TGTGCCAGTACAGGGGGCAAGGATACGCAGTATTTT.

V gene TRBV10-3 combines with J gene TRBJ2-7, with a tentative D call TRBD1 (6 bases). This CDR3 contains 15 residues. Germline CDR1 is ENHRY and CDR2 is SYGVKD. The V end lost 0 bases, the J end lost 2 bases, and 11 bases lay between the germline ends. The CDR3 is CAISESGGQTYEQYF. CDR3 nucleotide sequence: TGTGCCATCAGTGAGTCGGGCGGACAGACCTACGAGCAGTACTTC.

J is TRBJ2-1 and V is TRBV20-1; D possibly corresponds to TRBD2 (5 bases). V was trimmed by 8 bases and J by 4 bases, leaving 15 bases between them. This CDR3 comprises 13 residues. CDR1 DFQATT and CDR2 SNEGSKA come from the germline V gene (reference sequence). CDR3 sequence reads: CSTNTGKYNEQFF. CDR3 DNA sequence: TGCAGTACTAATACGGGAAAGTACAATGAGCAGTTCTTC.

V and J are TRBV5-1 and TRBJ1-1; D may be TRBD1 (5 bases). This CDR3 is 14 amino acids long. Looked up from germline, CDR1 is SGHRS and CDR2 is YFSETQ. Trimming shortened V by 4 bases and J by 7 bases, and 17 bases separated the two germline ends. The CDR3 DNA is TGCGCCAGCAGCCCCGAAGGGAGGGGCTTTGAAGCTTTCTTT. This encodes CASSPEGRGFEAFF.

V usage is TRBV20-1 and J usage is TRBJ2-7; 10 nucleotides agree with TRBD2. TRBJ2-5 matches the DNA end more closely, so the J call is doubtful. The CDR3 spans 17 residues. Germline V gene data show CDR1 as DFQATT and CDR2 as SNEGSKA (reference sequence). CDR3 nucleotide sequence: TGCAGTGCTAGATGGAGCGGGTCTAGCGGGAGATTAGAGACCCAGTACTTC. Translated, it gives CSARWSGSSGRLETQYF.

The gene calls are TRBV2 and TRBJ1-4, with 7 bases identical to TRBD1. This CDR3 is built from 15 residues. J lost 5 bases, V lost 4 bases, and 7 bases had no gene match. The germline CDR1 and CDR2 sequences are SNHLY and FYNNEI. The CDR3 DNA reads as TGTGCCAGCAGTGGCGAGGACAGGATAAATGAAAAACTGTTTTTT. Translation: CASSGEDRINEKLFF. Combining the CDR3 with reference TRBV2 and TRBJ1-4 gives the whole variable domain EPEVTQTPSHQVTQMGQEVILRCVPISNHLYFYWYRQILGQKVEFLVSFYNNEISEKSEIFDDQFSVERPDGSNFTLKIRSTKLEDSAMYFCASSGEDRINEKLFFGSGTQLSVL.

V and J are TRBV19 and TRBJ2-1; weak D call: TRBD1 (5 bases). Trimming left V 3 bases short and J 10 bases short, with 7 bases between. CDR3 length equals 11 residues. Germline lookup yields CDR1 LNHDA and CDR2 SQIVND (reference sequence). This chain's CDR3 is CASSMGLEQFF. As DNA, the CDR3 is TGTGCCAGTAGTATGGGGCTCGAGCAGTTCTTC.

V usage is TRBV20-1 and J usage is TRBJ2-5; TRBD1 agrees at 8 bases. Germline V gene lookup returns CDR1 DFQATT and CDR2 SNEGSKA (reference sequence). The CDR3 extends over 16 amino acids. The ends lost 0 bases at V and 11 bases at J; junction bases unmatched: 17. Here the CDR3 DNA reads TGCAGTGCTAGAGATCCAGGGGGCAGCTCCTACAATGAGCAGTACTTC. Translation gives CSARDPGGSSYNEQYF.

This chain uses TRBV3-1 with TRBJ1-1; D is possibly TRBD1 (5 bases). The CDR3 spans 12 residues. Germline values: CDR1 LGHDT, CDR2 YNNKEL (reference sequence). Trimming stripped 8 bases from V and 4 bases from J, with 11 bases between. CDR3 nucleotides: TGTGCCAGCGTAGGGGATAGCACTGAAGCTTTCTTT. Translation: CASVGDSTEAFF.

This clonotype was counted a single time. The chain is built from TRBV3-1 and TRBJ2-3; TRBD2 is a possible D gene (5 bases). With 0 bases removed from V and 5 bases from J, the gap between germline ends came to 15 bases. This CDR3 is built from 16 residues. The germline V gene has CDR1 LGHDT and CDR2 YNNKEL (reference sequence). The CDR3 region has the DNA TGTGCCAGCAGCCAAGATCTTGCCCTAGGAGGAGATACGCAGTATTTT. Residues: CASSQDLALGGDTQYF.

V and J are TRBV11-2 and TRBJ2-3; TRBD2 matches at 7 bases. CDR3 length: 13 amino acids. With 0 bases clipped from V and 14 bases from J, the junction kept 8 bases outside the gene matches. The germline CDR1 and CDR2 sequences are SGHAT and FQNNGV. CDR3 bases: TGTGCCAGCAGCTTAGATATGGCGGGAGTGAGGTATTTT. As protein: CASSLDMAGVRYF. The entire variable domain, with the rest obtained from reference TRBV11-2 and TRBJ2-3, is as follows: EAGVAQSPRYKIIEKRQSVAFWCNPISGHATLYWYQQILGQGPKLLIQFQNNGVVDDSQLPKDRFSAERLKGVDSTLKIQPAKLEDSAVYLCASSLDMAGVRYFGPGTRLTVL.

There are a few counts of this clonotype. The V call is TRBV2, the J call TRBJ2-7; D possibly corresponds to TRBD2 (6 bases). The CDR3 spans 14 residues. V lost 1 base, J lost 3 bases, and 10 bases lay in between. Germline CDR1 and CDR2: SNHLY and FYNNEI. The CDR3 nucleotides read TGTGCCAGCAGTGAAGGGCGGGGAGTCTACGAGCAGTACTTC. This gives the protein CASSEGRGVYEQYF.